These T cell receptor beta chains were read from a single sample in a study of blood T cells in healthy people across ages. TCRdb reprocessed the 5' RACE reads via MiXCR and lists one record per CDR3 protein. The repertoire has 1.5 million to 2 million distinct CDR3 sequences, over 25% of them found once; the top ten carry over 7%. Sample: blood. The receptors come from a woman aged 25 to 39 in good health. CDR3s include the opening cysteine and the closing phenylalanine or tryptophan. Fields, in order: V gene, D gene, J gene, CDR3 protein. The D gene is left open where the match is weak.

TRBV30	.	TRBJ2-1	CAWSVGQGYNEQFF
TRBV7-3	TRBD1	TRBJ1-1	CASSLKSETGVLAFF
TRBV10-3	.	TRBJ1-1	CAISESQPDEAFF
TRBV4-3	.	TRBJ2-1	CASSQETGFPLEQFF
TRBV20-1	TRBD2	TRBJ2-3	CSARDPSSGGSHTQYF
TRBV2	.	TRBJ2-1	CASSEASRAEQFF
TRBV3-1	.	TRBJ2-5	CASSLRKGNAETQYF
TRBV28	.	TRBJ1-5	CASSFIRQDSNQPQHF
TRBV29-1	.	TRBJ1-5	CSVEGTGNSNQPQHF
TRBV12-3/TRBV12-4	.	TRBJ1-2	CASSLYQVGYTF
TRBV6-1	.	TRBJ1-1	CASSGGTGRTEAFF
TRBV5-1	.	TRBJ1-1	CASSFGRNRLNTEAFF
TRBV5-1	TRBD1	TRBJ2-5	CASSRDRQQETQYF
TRBV7-9	.	TRBJ1-5	CASSSWDGNQPQHF
TRBV6-6	TRBD2	TRBJ2-3	CASSYGAAGGSLDTQYF
TRBV20-1	.	TRBJ2-4	CSVRSHGQNIQYF
TRBV2	.	TRBJ2-1	CAGSQGPYNEQFF
TRBV10-3	.	TRBJ1-1	CAISESYGGGFF
TRBV19	TRBD2	TRBJ2-7	CASSTPRPTSGRSYEQYF
TRBV10-3	TRBD1	TRBJ2-1	CATTGGSNEQFF
TRBV29-1	TRBD1	.	CSAGTGIEQYF
TRBV27	.	TRBJ2-4	CASSPRGTLAKNIQYF
TRBV9	.	TRBJ2-3	CASSVGGITDTQYF
TRBV6-2/TRBV6-3	.	TRBJ2-7	CASSPSRQTYEQYF
TRBV29-1	.	TRBJ2-1	CSVPNYQGVDNEQFF
TRBV5-1	.	TRBJ1-1	CASSLRLENTEAFF
TRBV6-1	TRBD1	TRBJ2-7	CASSEQGAVSYEQYF
TRBV7-2	.	TRBJ2-5	CASSRLQTQYF